This record concerns one T cell receptor (beta chain) sequence. It has no known antigen specificity. Per-base qualities were not stored, and no clone one base away is much larger. The trial excluded patients who had a history of autoimmune disease or were on systemic immunosuppression. In every dose cohort, peripheral blood was drawn for TCR sequencing at baseline, cycle 4 day 1, and cycle 7 day 1. The samples were taken from a phase I, first-in-human, multicenter, open-label dose-escalation trial of ivuxolimab. Adults with locally advanced or metastatic melanoma, renal cell, hepatocellular, or head and neck squamous cell carcinoma were enrolled in the trial. Before TCR sequencing, CD4+ T cells and CD8+ T cells were sorted from peripheral blood as separate populations. The data were taken from a study of OX40 agonist ivuxolimab in advanced cancers. Regarding the study in general: The costimulatory receptor OX40 (CD134) was targeted by ivuxolimab, a fully human IgG2 agonistic monoclonal antibody. Intravenous ivuxolimab was administered to patients every 2 weeks at six dose levels: 0.01, 0.1, 0.3, 1.5, 3 and 10 mg/kg. Of the 50 or so patients in dose escalation, 19 had hepatocellular carcinoma, some 15 had melanoma, 9 had renal cell carcinoma and 9 had head and neck cancer. The dose-escalation cohort was about 87% male with a mean age of around 64 years, ranging from roughly 23 to 90. Patients were allowed to have had prior anti-PD-1, anti-PD-L1 or anti-CTLA-4 therapy, and more than 35% of the dose-escalation patients had been treated with checkpoint inhibitors. Partial responses occurred in three dose-escalation patients: two with cutaneous melanoma and one with hepatocellular carcinoma. Peripheral TCRbeta sequencing was intended to test whether TCR sequence diversity was altered and clonal T-cell expansion was caused by ivuxolimab. The paper reports the monotherapy dose-escalation portion (N ≈ 50 patients) of the phase I ivuxolimab trial. What the study reported, not specific to this receptor: Antigen specificity was not determined for the clonally expanded peripheral T cells. In the 0.1-3.0 mg/kg groups, partial responders had among the lowest normalized peripheral clonal expansion, particularly in CD8+ T cells. Low levels of normalized T-cell clonal expansion were also seen in some patients who did not respond. At doses from 0.1 to 3.0 mg/kg, clonal expansion was seen in both CD4+ and CD8+ blood T cells between baseline and week 6. After ivuxolimab, CD8+ T cells had more expanded clones than CD4+ T cells on average.

To sequence the TCRbeta CDR3 region, genomic DNA was isolated from the sorted cells. TCRbeta CDR3 regions were sequenced using the immunoSEQ Assay. TCRdb took this table from immuneACCESS and kept in-frame rearrangements with V and J called. Such tables lack part of the clones; where checked against another copy, unresolved V genes explain under half of the gap, and the rest is unexplained. The sample table lists about 69,000 clones, roughly 92% of them with a count of one. In total, the top ten clones hold about 0.3% of the sample. Taken from the germline V gene (reference sequence), the CDR1 and CDR2 loops are LNHDA and SQIVND. The CDR3, cysteine through phenylalanine, is 16 amino acids long. Of the read, only the CDR3 DNA is kept; its 48 bases are in frame from base 1. Trimming takes 3 bases off V and 1 base off J; junction bases not matched to a gene: 4.

This sequence uses TRBV19 and TRBJ1-5, with TRBD1 matching 9 junction bases. The clonotype was recovered from an adult with an advanced solid tumor such as melanoma, head and neck, liver or kidney cancer. The source was CD4+ or CD8+ T cells sorted from blood, collected in a trial of the OX40 agonist ivuxolimab. The CDR3 region: CASSILGQGSNQPQHF. The DNA sequence is given as TGTGCCAGTAGTATTCTCGGACAGGGGAGCAATCAGCCCCAGCATTTT.